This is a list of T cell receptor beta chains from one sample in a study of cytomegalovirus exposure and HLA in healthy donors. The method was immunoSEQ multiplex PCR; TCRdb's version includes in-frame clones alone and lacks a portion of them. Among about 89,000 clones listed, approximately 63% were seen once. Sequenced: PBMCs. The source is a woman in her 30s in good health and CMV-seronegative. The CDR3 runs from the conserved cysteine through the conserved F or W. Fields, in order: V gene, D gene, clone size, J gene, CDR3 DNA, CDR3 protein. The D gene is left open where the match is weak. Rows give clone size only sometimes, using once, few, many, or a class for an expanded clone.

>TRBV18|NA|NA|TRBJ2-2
TGTGCCAGCTCACGGACTGAGGGGAACACCGGGGAGCTGTTTTTT
CASSRTEGNTGELFF
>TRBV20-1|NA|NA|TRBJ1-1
TGCAGTGCTAGCGCGGGCTTCGAAGCTTTCTTT
CSASAGFEAFF
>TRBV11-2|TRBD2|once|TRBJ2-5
TGTGCCAGCAGCTTAGCGGGAGGAGCAGAGACCCAGTACTTC
CASSLAGGAETQYF
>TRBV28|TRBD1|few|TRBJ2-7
TGTGCCAGCAGTCCAGGACAGGGGGCTGACGAGCAGTACTTC
CASSPGQGADEQYF
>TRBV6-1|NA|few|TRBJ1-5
TGTGCCAGCAGTGATTTCGGGGGGCAATATAGCAATCAGCCCCAGCATTTT
CASSDFGGQYSNQPQHF
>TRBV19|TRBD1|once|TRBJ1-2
TGTGCCAGTACAACGACAGGGAGCTATGGCTACACCTTC
CASTTTGSYGYTF
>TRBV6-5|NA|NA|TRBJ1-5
TGTGCCAGCAGTACTCAGGTGGGGCATCAGCCCCAGCATTTT
CASSTQVGHQPQHF
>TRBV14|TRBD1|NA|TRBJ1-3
TGTGCCAGCAGCCTACAGGGGGTATATGGAAACACCATATATTTT
CASSLQGVYGNTIYF
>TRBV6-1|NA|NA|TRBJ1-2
TGTGCCAGCGTGAGGGCAGGCTATGGCTACACCTTC
CASVRAGYGYTF
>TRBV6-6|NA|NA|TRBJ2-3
TGTGCCAGTTCGGAGGCAGATACGCAGTATTTT
CASSEADTQYF
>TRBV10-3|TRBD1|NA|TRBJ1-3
TGTGCCATCAGCGAACGGGACAGGGGGAAGCAAAACACCATATATTTT
CAISERDRGKQNTIYF
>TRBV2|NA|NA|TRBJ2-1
TGTGCCAGCAGTGAGACTAGGGCCCTGTCCTACAATGAGCAGTTCTTC
CASSETRALSYNEQFF
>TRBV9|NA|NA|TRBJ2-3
TGTGCCAGCAGCGTAGACCAGGGTGGTGCGGCAGATACGCAGTATTTT
CASSVDQGGAADTQYF
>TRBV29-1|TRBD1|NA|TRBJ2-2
TGCAGCGTTGAGGGGTGGGACAGGGGCACCGGGGAGCTGTTTTTT
CSVEGWDRGTGELFF
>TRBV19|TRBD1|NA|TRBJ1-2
TGTGCCAGTAGTATTGGACAGGGGGCAGTGGGCTATGGCTACACCTTC
CASSIGQGAVGYGYTF
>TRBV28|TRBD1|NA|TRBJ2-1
TGTGCCAGCAGACGGGACAGCTACAATGAGCAGTTCTTC
CASRRDSYNEQFF
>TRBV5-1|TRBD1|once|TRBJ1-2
TGCGCCAGCAGCTTGGGGGACAGATCCTATGGCTACACCTTC
CASSLGDRSYGYTF
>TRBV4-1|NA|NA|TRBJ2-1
TGCGCCAGCAGCCAAGATTTCCAGACCTACAATGAGCAGTTCTTC
CASSQDFQTYNEQFF
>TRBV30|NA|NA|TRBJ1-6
TGTGCCTGGATGGGGCAGGGACTCTATAATTCACCCCTCCACTTT
CAWMGQGLYNSPLHF
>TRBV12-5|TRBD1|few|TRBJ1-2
TGTGCTAGTGGTTTACCTCGGCGGGACAGTGTACGTAACTATGGCTACACCTTC
CASGLPRRDSVRNYGYTF
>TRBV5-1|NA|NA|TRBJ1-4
TGCGCCAGCAGCCCGGCGGGGCAGGGCGGGGAAAAACTGTTTTTT
CASSPAGQGGEKLFF
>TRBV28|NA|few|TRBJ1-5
TGTGCCAGCAGTTTTTCCGGATCGGGGGGCGTAGCTCAGCCCCAGCATTTT
CASSFSGSGGVAQPQHF
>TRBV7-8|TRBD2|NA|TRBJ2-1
TGTGCCAGCGCGATACTCGGGACTAGCGGGGAGCAGTTCTTC
CASAILGTSGEQFF
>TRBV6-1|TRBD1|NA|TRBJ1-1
TGTGCCAGCAGTGAAGGACAGGGGGCGCGGACTGAAGCTTTCTTT
CASSEGQGARTEAFF
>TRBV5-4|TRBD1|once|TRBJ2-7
TGTGCCAGCAGCCTACCCGGGACAGCCTACGAGCAGTACTTC
CASSLPGTAYEQYF
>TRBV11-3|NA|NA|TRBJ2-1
TGTGCCAGCAGCTCAAACGGACTGGACAATGAGCAGTTCTTC
CASSSNGLDNEQFF
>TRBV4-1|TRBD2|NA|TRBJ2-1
TGCGCCAGCAGCCAGGGGGGAGGCGGGAGGGCCAATGAGCAGTTCTTC
CASSQGGGGRANEQFF
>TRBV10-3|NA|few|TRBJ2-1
TGTGCCATCAGTGTCCAGGTGAGCTCCTACAATGAGCAGTTCTTC
CAISVQVSSYNEQFF
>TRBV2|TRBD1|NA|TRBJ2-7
TGTGCCAGCATTGAACAGGGGGGAACCTACGAGCAGTACTTC
CASIEQGGTYEQYF
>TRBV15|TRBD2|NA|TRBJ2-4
TGTGCCACCAGCAGAGATCAAGTCGGGAGGGAAAACATTCAGTACTTC
CATSRDQVGRENIQYF
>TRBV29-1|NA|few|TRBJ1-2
TGCAGCGTAAATCCCCGGAGTACCACTAACTATGGCTACACCTTC
CSVNPRSTTNYGYTF
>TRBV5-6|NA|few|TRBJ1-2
TGTGCCAGCACCTCAATTAGTAAAGTACCTTCCTATGGCTACACCTTC
CASTSISKVPSYGYTF
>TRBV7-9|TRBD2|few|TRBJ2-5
TGTGCCAGCAGCTCCCTACAGCGGGGGGGTTATCAGACCCAGTACTTC
CASSSLQRGGYQTQYF
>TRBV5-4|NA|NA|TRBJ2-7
TGTGCCAGCAGTTTTACGAGGGACGAGCAGTACTTC
CASSFTRDEQYF
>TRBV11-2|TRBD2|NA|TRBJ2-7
TGTGCCAGCAGCTTAGGTTTAGCGGGAGGGCATCCCTACGAGCAGTACTTC
CASSLGLAGGHPYEQYF
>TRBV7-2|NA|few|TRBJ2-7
TGTGCCAGCAGCTTCCCCGGGAAGTCCTACGAGCAGTACTTC
CASSFPGKSYEQYF
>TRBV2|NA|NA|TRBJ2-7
TGTGCCAGCAGCCCCCGAGCGTCAGGGCCCTACGAGCAGTACTTC
CASSPRASGPYEQYF
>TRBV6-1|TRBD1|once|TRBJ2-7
TGTGCCAGCAGAAAGACAGGGGCCTCCTACGAGCAGTACTTC
CASRKTGASYEQYF
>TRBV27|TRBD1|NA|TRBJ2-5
TGTGCCAGCAGTACACTGACAGGGCCCCAGTACTTC
CASSTLTGPQYF
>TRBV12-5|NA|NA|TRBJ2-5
TGTGCTAGTGGTTTGGTGGCCGGGGGGACCCAGTACTTC
CASGLVAGGTQYF
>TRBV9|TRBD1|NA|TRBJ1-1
TGTGCCAGCAGCGTAGTACAGGGGGTTAACACTGAAGCTTTCTTT
CASSVVQGVNTEAFF